The following is a TCR beta chain sequence with its context. TCRdb independently ran MiXCR on the PCR reads; one entry per CDR3 protein. The data contain some 3,500 distinct CDR3 sequences, around 65% of them seen just once; the ten biggest clones take up 15% to 20%. Trimming shortened V by 4 bases and J by 3 bases, and 10 bases separated the two germline ends. CDR1 is SGHTA, CDR2 FQGNSA, per germline. The length of the CDR3 is 14 residues. This sample is drawn from a study of CD4 and CD8 cells across lung adenocarcinoma regions. Localized lung adenocarcinoma, a non-small cell lung cancer, affected the donors.

This clonotype was sampled from a female donor with lung adenocarcinoma. The CD4 and CD8 labels of this study may be unreliable. V is TRBV7-2 and J is TRBJ2-4; D not certain. The sequenced material came from CD4+ T cells from the margin of a lung tumor. CDR3 region: CASSSANNKNIQYF. The CDR3, as DNA: TGTGCCAGCAGCTCGGCAAACAACAAAAACATTCAGTACTTC.